These T cell receptor beta chains were read from a single sample in a study of regulatory T cells in long-lasting Graves disease. MiXCR, applied by TCRdb to the multiplex PCR reads, yields one record per CDR3 protein. The sample carries roughly 380,000 distinct CDR3 sequences, roughly a sixth recorded once. Sequences were derived from peripheral blood mononuclear cells (PBMCs), sampled at new diagnosis, from a patient treated with antithyroid drugs. The receptors shown here come from a female donor with Graves disease. Each CDR3 is given with its conserved first and last residue. The D gene is left open where the match is weak. Clone sizes are given selectively: once, few, many, or a class where the clone is expanded.

d_gene	j_gene	abundance	v_gene	CDR3aa	CDR3nt
TRBD2	TRBJ2-3	many	TRBV12-3/TRBV12-4	CASRSLAGADTQYF	TGTGCCAGCAGATCCTTAGCGGGGGCAGATACGCAGTATTTT
TRBD2	TRBJ2-1	many	TRBV9	CASSATTTTQAGGSHNEQFF	TGTGCCAGCAGCGCCACTACCACCACACAAGCGGGAGGGTCCCACAATGAGCAGTTCTTC
-	TRBJ1-3	-	TRBV6-2/TRBV6-3	CASSYSKWDGGNTIYF	TGTGCCAGCAGTTACTCGAAATGGGACGGTGGAAACACCATATATTTT
-	TRBJ2-4	-	TRBV6-2/TRBV6-3	CASSYAGPSIQYF	TGTGCCAGCAGTTACGCAGGTCCCAGCATTCAGTACTTC
TRBD1	TRBJ2-5	many	TRBV27	CASSQTGEETQYF	TGTGCCAGCAGCCAGACAGGGGAAGAGACCCAGTACTTC
-	TRBJ2-2	few	TRBV4-1	CASSRVINTGELFF	TGCGCCAGCAGCCGAGTCATTAACACCGGGGAGCTGTTTTTT
-	TRBJ2-3	many	TRBV7-9	CASSPDGLPTDTQYF	TGTGCCAGCAGCCCGGACGGATTGCCCACAGATACGCAGTATTTT
TRBD1	TRBJ1-2	many	TRBV9	CASSVGQGAGYGYTF	TGTGCCAGCAGCGTGGGACAGGGGGCCGGCTATGGCTACACCTTC
-	TRBJ2-7	many	TRBV7-9	CASSLVGRESYEQYF	TGTGCCAGCAGCTTAGTCGGCAGGGAATCTTACGAGCAGTACTTC
-	TRBJ2-1	many	TRBV3-1	CASSQGEARRSDIHEQFF	TGTGCCAGCAGCCAAGGCGAGGCGAGGAGAAGCGACATACATGAGCAGTTCTTC
-	TRBJ1-1	many	TRBV5-1	CASSLGFRAMNTEAFF	TGCGCCAGCAGCTTGGGTTTCCGAGCCATGAACACTGAAGCTTTCTTT
-	TRBJ1-1	many	TRBV4-3	CASSRGGIMNTEAFF	TGCGCCAGCAGCCGCGGCGGGATAATGAACACTGAAGCTTTCTTT
-	TRBJ1-5	many	TRBV20-1	CSATGSTGQPQHF	TGCAGTGCTACTGGGAGCACCGGCCAGCCCCAGCATTTT
-	TRBJ1-2	many	TRBV12-3/TRBV12-4	CASSLTGAGDGYTF	TGTGCCAGCAGCTTAACCGGGGCGGGGGATGGCTACACCTTC
-	TRBJ2-2	-	TRBV6-1	CASTYDRNTGELFF	TGTGCCAGCACCTATGACAGAAACACCGGGGAGCTGTTTTTT
-	TRBJ1-1	many	TRBV30	CAWSEVAKAFF	TGTGCCTGGAGTGAGGTGGCGAAAGCTTTCTTT
-	TRBJ1-2	few	TRBV18	CASSLPLYGYTF	TGTGCCAGCTCCCTCCCTCTCTATGGCTACACCTTC
-	TRBJ1-1	many	TRBV15	CATSGPGLMNTEAFF	TGTGCCACCAGCGGACCGGGACTTATGAACACTGAAGCTTTCTTT
-	TRBJ2-1	-	TRBV27	CASAINNEQFF	TGTGCCAGCGCAATCAACAATGAGCAGTTCTTC
-	TRBJ2-2	many	TRBV12-3/TRBV12-4	CASSLARGPRLYTGELFF	TGTGCCAGCAGTTTAGCCAGGGGCCCACGCCTTTATACCGGGGAGCTGTTTTTT
TRBD2	TRBJ2-3	many	TRBV20-1	CSARREPGLASDTQYF	TGCAGTGCTAGAAGGGAACCGGGACTAGCCTCAGATACGCAGTATTTT
-	TRBJ1-2	many	TRBV7-9	CASSFPGAAVANYGYTF	TGTGCCAGCAGCTTCCCAGGGGCGGCAGTAGCTAACTATGGCTACACCTTC
-	TRBJ1-1	few	TRBV7-9	CASSPADITTEAFF	TGTGCCAGCAGCCCAGCCGACATTACCACTGAAGCTTTCTTT
TRBD2	TRBJ2-7	many	TRBV28	CAGSYPIGTSGRAYEQYF	TGTGCCGGCAGTTACCCCATTGGGACTAGCGGGAGGGCCTACGAGCAGTACTTC
-	TRBJ1-6	many	TRBV7-3	CASSLGPPSSYNSPLHF	TGTGCCAGCAGCTTAGGACCCCCGAGCTCCTATAATTCACCCCTCCACTTT
TRBD1	TRBJ2-1	many	TRBV29-1	CSARTGSYNEQFF	TGCAGTGCTAGGACAGGGTCCTACAATGAGCAGTTCTTC
-	TRBJ1-4	few	TRBV6-2/TRBV6-3	CASSASPGRLFF	TGTGCCAGCAGTGCCAGCCCGGGACGGTTGTTTTTT
-	TRBJ1-1	many	TRBV20-1	CSARDSSSRNTEAFF	TGCAGTGCTAGAGATTCAAGCAGCAGAAACACTGAAGCTTTCTTT
-	TRBJ2-2	few	TRBV7-3	CASSPTGKTGGELFF	TGTGCCAGCAGCCCCACCGGGAAGACGGGGGGGGAGCTGTTTTTT
TRBD1	TRBJ1-1	many	TRBV28	CASISGQATEAFF	TGTGCCAGCATCTCAGGACAGGCCACTGAAGCTTTCTTT
-	TRBJ2-7	many	TRBV24-1	CATSVGQGYEQYF	TGTGCCACCAGTGTTGGGCAGGGATACGAGCAGTACTTC
TRBD1	TRBJ2-7	-	TRBV20-1	CSARGLLHTYEQYF	TGCAGTGCAAGGGGGCTTCTCCACACCTACGAGCAGTACTTC
TRBD1	TRBJ1-1	-	TRBV2	CASSEPPGQGLGAFF	TGTGCCAGCAGTGAGCCCCCGGGACAGGGATTAGGAGCTTTCTTT
-	TRBJ2-1	many	TRBV6-8	CASSFMGVPTYYNEQFF	TGTGCCAGCAGCTTCATGGGGGTCCCAACCTACTACAATGAGCAGTTCTTC
TRBD2	TRBJ2-1	few	TRBV6-2/TRBV6-3	CASDRASGIYNEQFF	TGTGCCAGCGATAGGGCTAGCGGTATTTACAATGAGCAGTTCTTC
TRBD1	TRBJ1-2	many	TRBV2	CASRGQPNYGYTF	TGTGCCAGCAGGGGACAGCCTAACTATGGCTACACCTTC
-	TRBJ1-2	many	TRBV10-1	CASSKTASSYGYTF	TGCGCCAGCAGTAAGACTGCTTCCAGCTATGGCTACACCTTC
-	TRBJ2-3	many	TRBV7-2	CASSLRRDLSTDTQYF	TGTGCCAGCAGCTTAAGGCGGGATTTGAGCACAGATACGCAGTATTTT
-	TRBJ2-1	many	TRBV12-5	CASGLRGGSYNEQFF	TGTGCTAGTGGTTTGAGGGGGGGGAGCTACAATGAGCAGTTCTTC
-	TRBJ1-2	many	TRBV12-3/TRBV12-4	CASSLFDRNYGYTF	TGTGCCAGCAGTTTATTCGACAGGAACTATGGCTACACCTTC
-	TRBJ1-1	many	TRBV20-1	CSARRTARAEAFF	TGCAGTGCTAGGAGGACGGCGAGGGCTGAAGCTTTCTTT
TRBD2	TRBJ2-7	many	TRBV5-1	CASSSGTSGSSEQYF	TGCGCCAGCAGCTCGGGGACTAGCGGATCGTCTGAGCAGTACTTC
-	TRBJ2-3	many	TRBV20-1	CSARDRGRGGDTQYF	TGCAGTGCTAGAGATAGGGGAAGGGGGGGAGATACGCAGTATTTT
TRBD1	TRBJ1-5	few	TRBV24-1	CATSDTDRGPHQPQHF	TGTGCCACCAGTGATACGGACAGGGGCCCTCATCAGCCCCAGCATTTT
-	TRBJ2-1	many	TRBV20-1	CSAIPPYRDFSNEQFF	TGCAGTGCTATACCTCCATACCGGGACTTTTCCAATGAGCAGTTCTTC
TRBD1	TRBJ2-7	many	TRBV3-1	CASSQDRGQSYEQYF	TGTGCCAGCAGCCAAGATAGGGGACAGTCATACGAGCAGTACTTC
-	TRBJ2-5	many	TRBV19	CASSIRRNQETQYF	TGTGCCAGTAGTATACGACGGAACCAAGAGACCCAGTACTTC
-	TRBJ2-2	many	TRBV2	CASRGQANTGELFF	TGTGCCAGCAGGGGACAAGCGAACACCGGGGAGCTGTTTTTT
TRBD1	TRBJ1-1	many	TRBV11-2	CASSSLTGATEAFF	TGTGCCAGCAGCTCTCTGACAGGGGCCACTGAAGCTTTCTTT
-	TRBJ1-2	many	TRBV7-2	CASSFAGMSYGYTF	TGTGCCAGCAGCTTCGCAGGGATGAGCTATGGCTACACCTTC
TRBD1	TRBJ1-2	few	TRBV5-6	CASSPLGQGDYGYTF	TGTGCCAGCAGCCCACTGGGACAGGGTGACTATGGCTACACCTTC
-	TRBJ2-1	-	TRBV11-2	CASSFGPEYNEQFF	TGTGCCAGCAGCTTTGGACCAGAATACAATGAGCAGTTCTTC
-	TRBJ2-3	many	TRBV12-3/TRBV12-4	CASSLVAGAQSTDTQYF	TGTGCCAGCAGTTTAGTTGCAGGGGCGCAGAGCACAGATACGCAGTATTTT
-	TRBJ2-6	many	TRBV27	CASSLQGTLGANVLTF	TGTGCCAGCAGTTTGCAGGGGACTCTTGGGGCCAACGTCCTGACTTTC
-	TRBJ1-2	few	TRBV5-4	CASSQKGIYGYTF	TGTGCCAGCAGCCAGAAGGGAATCTATGGCTACACCTTC